Listed below are T cell receptor beta chains from one sample, sequenced in a study of cytomegalovirus exposure and HLA in healthy donors. This table comes from immunoSEQ multiplex PCR, and its TCRdb copy is limited to in-frame clones, with some not included. The table has 150,000 to 200,000 clones, around 82% seen once. Sequencing used PBMCs. Every receptor here comes from a man between 60 and 75 years old in good health and CMV-seronegative. Both conserved end residues are part of each CDR3. The order of the fields is V gene, clone size, J gene, D gene, CDR3 DNA, CDR3 protein. The D gene is left open where the match is weak. Rows may omit the clone size; those that give it use once, few, many or a size class.

TRBV2	.	TRBJ2-7	TRBD1	TGTGCCAGCATCGTCGGGACAGGATCCTACGAGCAGTACTTC	CASIVGTGSYEQYF
TRBV2	.	TRBJ1-1	TRBD1	TGTGCCAGCAGTGAACGGGACAGGAACACTGAAGCTTTCTTT	CASSERDRNTEAFF
TRBV9	few	TRBJ2-1	.	TGTGCCAGCACTAGGGGCTCCAGCTCCTACAATGAGCAGTTCTTC	CASTRGSSSYNEQFF
TRBV16	.	TRBJ2-7	.	TGTGCCAGCAGCCAATCTTGGCAGGCCTACGAGCAGTACTTC	CASSQSWQAYEQYF
TRBV5-1	.	TRBJ2-1	TRBD2	TGCGCCAGCAGCCCGGAGGGAGCGGGGGGCAAGGAGCAGTTCTTC	CASSPEGAGGKEQFF
TRBV5-6	few	TRBJ1-5	.	TGTGCCAGCAGCTTAGGGGGGGGTCAGCCCCAGCATTTT	CASSLGGGQPQHF
TRBV6-5	.	TRBJ2-3	TRBD1	TGTGCCAGCAGTCCAGGACAGGGGAGCACAGATACGCAGTATTTT	CASSPGQGSTDTQYF
TRBV7-6	.	TRBJ2-1	TRBD1	TGTGCCAGCAGCTTAGTAGGGGGCCTCCACAATGAGCAGTTCTTC	CASSLVGGLHNEQFF
TRBV29-1	.	TRBJ1-2	.	TGCAGCGTTGTAGGGGTCAACTATGGCTACACCTTC	CSVVGVNYGYTF
TRBV6-5	.	TRBJ1-2	.	TGTGCCAGCAGAACTACAGGTCCCTATGGCTACACCTTC	CASRTTGPYGYTF
TRBV5-1	.	TRBJ2-5	.	TGCGCCAGCAGCTTACAAACACAGGCAGAGACCCAGTACTTC	CASSLQTQAETQYF
TRBV15	few	TRBJ1-2	.	TGTGCCACCAGCAGAGACCAGGGTGGTGGCTACACCTTC	CATSRDQGGGYTF
TRBV5-8	.	TRBJ2-7	.	TGTGCCAGCAGCCGGGACTCCTACGAGCAGTACTTC	CASSRDSYEQYF
TRBV2	.	TRBJ1-5	.	TGTGCCAGCAACAGGCGAAACAATCAGCCCCAGCATTTT	CASNRRNNQPQHF
TRBV7-8	few	TRBJ2-1	TRBD2	TGTGCCAGCATCGAATGGGCGGGAGATTGGAATATTTTTCGCAATGAGCAGTTCTTC	CASIEWAGDWNIFRNEQFF
TRBV7-2	.	TRBJ2-1	TRBD2	TGTGCCAGCAGCTTAGAGGGTAGCGGGAGGGCCATCAATGAGCAGTTCTTC	CASSLEGSGRAINEQFF
TRBV18	once	TRBJ2-3	.	TGTGCCAGCTCACAGAGCGCAGCTAGCACAGATACGCAGTATTTT	CASSQSAASTDTQYF
TRBV25-1	few	TRBJ1-1	TRBD1	TGTGCCAGCACGTCCGGGACAGAATTTACTGAAGCTTTCTTT	CASTSGTEFTEAFF
TRBV7-9	.	TRBJ2-6	.	TGTGCCAGCAGCTTAAGGGGGGGCCGATCTGGGGCCAACGTCCTGACTTTC	CASSLRGGRSGANVLTF
TRBV19	.	TRBJ2-7	.	TGTGCCAGTAGTATCGCACTTTCCTACGAGCAGTACTTC	CASSIALSYEQYF
TRBV30	.	TRBJ2-3	.	TGTGCCTGGAGTGGGGTGGGAGCATCGGATACGCAGTATTTT	CAWSGVGASDTQYF
TRBV10-3	.	TRBJ2-7	.	TGTGCCATCAGTGAGCTAGGCGAGCAGTACTTC	CAISELGEQYF
TRBV11-3	.	TRBJ2-3	TRBD1	TGTGCCAGCAGCGGAAGACAGGGCCACACAGATACGCAATATTTT	CASSGRQGHTDTQYF
TRBV30	.	TRBJ1-2	TRBD1	TGTGCCTGGAGTCCAGACAGGGGGCAGGGCTACACCTTC	CAWSPDRGQGYTF
TRBV7-9	.	TRBJ2-5	TRBD2	TGTGCCAGCAGCTCGGGACTAGCGGGAGGGGAGACCCAGTACTTC	CASSSGLAGGETQYF
TRBV19	.	TRBJ2-7	.	TGTGCCAGTAGTATAGTTGCGGGGAACTACGAGCAGTACTTC	CASSIVAGNYEQYF
TRBV18	once	TRBJ1-5	.	TGTGCCAGCTCACCAGGAGACAGCGTAGGGCCCCAGCATTTT	CASSPGDSVGPQHF
TRBV6-4	.	TRBJ2-2	.	TGTGCCAGCAGGCTGGACAGCTACACCGGGGAGCTGTTTTTT	CASRLDSYTGELFF
TRBV4-1	.	TRBJ2-6	.	TGCGCCAGCAGCCAAGTGACGAGTAGCGGGGCCAACGTCCTGACTTTC	CASSQVTSSGANVLTF
TRBV5-1	.	TRBJ2-7	.	TGCGCCAGCAGCCTAGCAGGAGGGCCGGACGAGCAGTACTTC	CASSLAGGPDEQYF
TRBV6-5	.	TRBJ2-2	TRBD2	TGTGCCAGCAGTTTCGGATCAGCGGGATGGACCGGGGAGCTGTTTTTT	CASSFGSAGWTGELFF
TRBV11-2	.	TRBJ2-1	TRBD2	TGTGCCAGCAGCTTAGTCCTAGCGGGCTACAATGAGCAGTTCTTC	CASSLVLAGYNEQFF
TRBV29-1	.	TRBJ1-2	.	TGCAGCGTTTTGAAGGGAGGGATCGATGGCTACACCTTC	CSVLKGGIDGYTF
TRBV9	.	TRBJ1-2	TRBD1	TGTGCCAGCAGCGGATCAGGGGGTGACTATGGCTACCCCTTC	CASSGSGGDYGYPF
TRBV5-4	few	TRBJ2-5	TRBD2	TGTGCCAGCAGCCCCAGACTAGCGGGTATGGAGACCCAGTACTTC	CASSPRLAGMETQYF
TRBV10-3	few	TRBJ2-1	TRBD2	TGTGCCATCAGTGATTCCGGGGGGGCGTACAATGAGCAGTTCTTC	CAISDSGGAYNEQFF
TRBV5-6	.	TRBJ2-3	.	TGTGCCAGCAGCTACTACAGGGTTAGGGGCACAGATACGCAGTATTTT	CASSYYRVRGTDTQYF
TRBV19	.	TRBJ2-2	.	TGTGCCAGTAGTAAGCAGGTTACGAACACCGGGGAGCTGTTTTTT	CASSKQVTNTGELFF
TRBV19	once	TRBJ2-7	.	TGTGCCAGTAGCGATCGTGCCAGGAACGGCGAGCAGTACTTC	CASSDRARNGEQYF